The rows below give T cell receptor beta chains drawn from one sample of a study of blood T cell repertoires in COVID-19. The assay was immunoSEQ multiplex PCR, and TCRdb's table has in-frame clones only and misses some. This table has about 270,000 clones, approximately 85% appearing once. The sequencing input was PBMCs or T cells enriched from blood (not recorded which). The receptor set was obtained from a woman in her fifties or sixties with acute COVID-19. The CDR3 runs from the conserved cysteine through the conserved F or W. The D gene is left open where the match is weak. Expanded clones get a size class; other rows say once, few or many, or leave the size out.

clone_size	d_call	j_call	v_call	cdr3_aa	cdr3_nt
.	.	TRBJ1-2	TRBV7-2	CASSWGTTGGYTF	TGTGCCAGCAGCTGGGGAACCACAGGGGGCTACACCTTC
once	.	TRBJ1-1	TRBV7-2	CASSKDPAGNTEAFF	TGTGCCAGCAGTAAAGACCCGGCGGGTAACACTGAAGCTTTCTTT
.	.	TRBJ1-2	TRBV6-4	CASSPGDKNYGYTF	TGTGCCAGCAGTCCCGGGGACAAGAACTATGGCTACACCTTC
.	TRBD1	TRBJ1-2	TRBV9	CASSLTGVDYGYTF	TGTGCCAGCAGCTTAACAGGGGTGGACTATGGCTACACCTTC
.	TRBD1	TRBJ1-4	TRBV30	CAARGGSGQGSNEKLFF	TGTGCCGCTCGCGGGGGCTCCGGACAGGGTTCGAATGAAAAACTGTTTTTT
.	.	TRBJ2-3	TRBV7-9	CASSLVGGRTDTQYF	TGTGCCAGCAGCTTAGTCGGGGGGCGCACAGATACGCAGTATTTT
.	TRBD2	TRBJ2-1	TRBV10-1	CASSGLAGEQFF	TGCGCCAGCAGTGGACTAGCGGGGGAGCAGTTCTTC
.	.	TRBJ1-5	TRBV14	CASSQVGGNQPQHF	TGTGCCAGCAGCCAAGTCGGGGGGAATCAGCCCCAGCATTTT
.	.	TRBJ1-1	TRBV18	CASCPDRFAEAFF	TGTGCCAGCTGCCCCGACAGGTTCGCTGAAGCTTTCTTT
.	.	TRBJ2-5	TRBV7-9	CASSLSGETQYF	TGTGCCAGCAGCTTAAGCGGGGAGACCCAGTACTTC
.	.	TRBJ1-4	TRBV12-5	CASGEIDRKPGEKLFF	TGTGCTAGTGGGGAAATAGACAGGAAGCCGGGCGAAAAACTGTTTTTT
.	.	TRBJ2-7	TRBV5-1	CASSEGVSYEQYF	TGCGCCAGCAGTGAGGGGGTTTCCTACGAGCAGTACTTC
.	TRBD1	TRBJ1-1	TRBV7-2	CASSLKGAVAAFF	TGTGCCAGCAGCTTAAAGGGGGCCGTCGCAGCTTTCTTT
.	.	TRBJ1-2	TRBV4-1	CASSLDSYGYTF	TGCGCCAGCAGCCTCGACAGCTATGGCTACACCTTC
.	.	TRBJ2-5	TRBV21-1	CASSKERTGVCETQYF	TGTGCCAGCAGCAAAGAACGGACAGGGGTATGCGAGACCCAGTACTTC
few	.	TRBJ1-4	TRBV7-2	CASSYGGGGDEKLFF	TGTGCCAGCAGCTACGGCGGGGGTGGGGATGAAAAACTGTTTTTT
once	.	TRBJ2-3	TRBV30	CAWSVGGGADTQYF	TGTGCCTGGAGTGTTGGAGGGGGGGCAGATACGCAGTATTTT
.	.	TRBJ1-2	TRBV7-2	CASSFDMVSGYTF	TGTGCCAGCAGCTTCGACATGGTCTCTGGCTACACCTTC
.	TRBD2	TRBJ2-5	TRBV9	CASSVGPNLAGGPETQYF	TGTGCCAGCAGCGTAGGACCAAATCTAGCGGGGGGGCCAGAGACCCAGTACTTC
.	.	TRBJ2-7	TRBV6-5	CASRLSGAVEQYF	TGTGCCAGCAGGCTGTCGGGTGCCGTCGAGCAGTACTTC
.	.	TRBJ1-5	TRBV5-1	CASSLDGGRNQPQHF	TGCGCCAGCAGCTTGGACGGGGGTCGCAATCAGCCCCAGCATTTT
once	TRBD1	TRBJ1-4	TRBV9	CASSVEGQGANEKLFF	TGTGCCAGCAGCGTAGAGGGCCAGGGGGCTAATGAAAAACTGTTTTTT
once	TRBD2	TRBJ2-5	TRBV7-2	CASSLIGRGNQETQYF	TGTGCCAGCAGCTTAATCGGGCGGGGGAACCAAGAGACCCAGTACTTC
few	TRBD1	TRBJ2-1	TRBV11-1	CASSSLDQGDEQFF	TGTGCCAGCAGCTCACTAGACCAGGGGGATGAGCAGTTCTTC
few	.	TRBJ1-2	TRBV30	CAWSVGGFNGYTF	TGTGCCTGGAGTGTCGGGGGGTTTAATGGCTACACCTTC
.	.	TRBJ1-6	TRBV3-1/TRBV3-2	CASSPGIMDNSPLHF	TGTGCCAGCTCACCAGGGATAATGGATAATTCACCCCTCCACTTT
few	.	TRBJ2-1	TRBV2	CASNGWSNDEQFF	TGTGCCAGCAACGGGTGGAGTAACGATGAGCAGTTCTTC
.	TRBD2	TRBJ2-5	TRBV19	CASSAGLGGQETQYF	TGTGCCAGTAGTGCGGGACTAGGTGGTCAAGAGACCCAGTACTTC
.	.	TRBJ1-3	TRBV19	CASSTGQKGNTIYF	TGTGCCAGTAGCACTGGACAGAAGGGTAACACCATATATTTT
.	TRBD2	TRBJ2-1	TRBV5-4	CASSFWEGSTRYNEQFF	TGTGCCAGCAGCTTTTGGGAGGGATCAACCCGATACAATGAGCAGTTCTTC
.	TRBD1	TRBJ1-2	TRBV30	CAWEQGGYTF	TGTGCCTGGGAACAGGGGGGCTACACCTTC
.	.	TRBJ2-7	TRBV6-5	CASSYSTGPKQYF	TGTGCCAGCAGTTACTCAACAGGACCCAAGCAGTACTTC
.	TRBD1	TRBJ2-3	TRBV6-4	CASSVGTGGADTQYF	TGTGCCAGCAGTGTCGGGACAGGGGGCGCAGATACGCAGTATTTT
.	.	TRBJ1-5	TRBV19	CAQTSQGNGNQPQHF	TGTGCCCAAACTAGCCAGGGTAACGGCAATCAGCCCCAGCATTTT
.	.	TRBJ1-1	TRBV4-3	CASSQAGTPNTEAFF	TGCGCCAGCAGCCAAGCCGGGACACCGAACACTGAAGCTTTCTTT
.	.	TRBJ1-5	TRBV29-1	CSVEEGGSNQPQHF	TGCAGCGTTGAAGAGGGAGGTAGCAATCAGCCCCAGCATTTT
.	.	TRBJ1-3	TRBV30	CAWSVRGSGNTIYF	TGTGCCTGGAGTGTACGGGGGTCCGGAAACACCATATATTTT
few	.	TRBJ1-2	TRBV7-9	CASSFYRSHGYTF	TGTGCCAGCAGCTTTTACAGAAGCCATGGCTACACCTTC
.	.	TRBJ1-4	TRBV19	CASRAGVPNEKLFF	TGTGCCAGCCGAGCAGGGGTGCCTAATGAAAAACTGTTTTTT
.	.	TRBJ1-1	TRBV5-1	CASSLQSNTEAFF	TGCGCCAGCAGCCTACAGAGTAACACTGAAGCTTTCTTT
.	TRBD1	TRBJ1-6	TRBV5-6	CASSSGQGRKFSPLHF	TGTGCCAGCAGCTCAGGACAGGGTAGGAAATTTTCACCCCTCCACTTT
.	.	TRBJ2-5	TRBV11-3	CASSHGQGRETQYF	TGTGCCAGCAGCCACGGGCAGGGGCGAGAGACCCAGTACTTC
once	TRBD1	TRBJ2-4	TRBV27	CAAKPGQEDPVGESHAKNIQYF	TGTGCCGCCAAACCTGGACAGGAAGACCCCGTGGGGGAATCCCATGCCAAAAACATTCAGTACTTC
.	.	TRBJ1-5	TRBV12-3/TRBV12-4	CASSLRVSQPQHF	TGTGCCAGCAGTCTACGGGTCAGCCAGCCCCAGCATTTT
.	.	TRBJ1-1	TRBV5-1	CASSPYGATEAFF	TGCGCCAGCAGCCCTTATGGGGCGACTGAAGCTTTCTTT
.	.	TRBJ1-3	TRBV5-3	CARSLQNRPSGNTIYF	TGTGCCAGAAGCCTCCAAAACAGGCCTTCTGGAAACACCATATATTTT
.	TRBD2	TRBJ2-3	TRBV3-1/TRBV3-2	CASSTGLDTQYF	TGTGCCAGCAGTACCGGACTAGACACGCAGTATTTT